Listed below are T cell receptor beta chains from one sample, sequenced in a study of PD-1 blockade in classical Hodgkin lymphoma. The repertoire was sequenced with immunoSEQ multiplex PCR; TCRdb's copy has only in-frame clones and lacks some. This sample has more than 75,000 clones, with just over 90% found just once. The sequencing here drew on peripheral blood mononuclear cells (PBMCs), taken before the fourth cycle of nivolumab. Receptors originate from a human donor with classical Hodgkin lymphoma. CDR3s include the opening cysteine and the closing phenylalanine or tryptophan. Each record gives: J gene, clone size, V gene, D gene, CDR3 DNA, CDR3 protein. A D gene is named only where the DNA matches it firmly. The size entry is marked missing in some rows and otherwise reads once, few, many or a size class.

>TRBJ2-7|.|TRBV19|TRBD1
TGTGCCAGTAGTATTCGCGGGACAGGGGTGGGCGAGCAGTACTTC
CASSIRGTGVGEQYF
>TRBJ2-3|.|TRBV6-6|TRBD1
TGTGCCAGCAGTCCCCGGGACAGTAAAGATACGCAGTATTTT
CASSPRDSKDTQYF
>TRBJ2-1|.|TRBV28|TRBD2
TGTGCCAGCAGTTGTCCGATAGCGGGGGATTGCGATGAGCAGTTCTTC
CASSCPIAGDCDEQFF
>TRBJ1-2|.|TRBV27|TRBD1
TGTGCCAGCAGTGGGGACAGGAACTATGGCTACACCTTC
CASSGDRNYGYTF
>TRBJ2-7|.|TRBV28|.
TGTGCCAGCAGCTGGGGTAAGCGTCCGCCCAAGAACTTC
CASSWGKRPPKNF
>TRBJ1-5|.|TRBV30|.
TGTGCCTGGAGGGCAGGCAATCAGCCCCAGCATTTT
CAWRAGNQPQHF
>TRBJ2-7|.|TRBV5-5|.
TGTGCCAGCAGCGATAGTTCCCACTCATACTACGAGCAGTACTTC
CASSDSSHSYYEQYF
>TRBJ2-7|.|TRBV7-9|TRBD2
TGTGCCAGCAGCTTATCTAGCGGGAGACCCTACGAGCAGTACTTC
CASSLSSGRPYEQYF
>TRBJ1-2|.|TRBV5-1|.
TGCGCCAGCAGCTTGGTACCCAGGTTCTATGGCTACACCTTC
CASSLVPRFYGYTF
>TRBJ2-1|once|TRBV29-1|TRBD1
TGCAGCGTTGAAGGTATTGCCGGACAGGGGAATGAGCAGTTCTTC
CSVEGIAGQGNEQFF
>TRBJ2-3|.|TRBV13|.
TGTGCCAGCAGCCCCATGGGTGGCAATACGCAGTATTTT
CASSPMGGNTQYF
>TRBJ1-5|few|TRBV30|.
TGTGCCTGGGAAAAGGGGGTGGGCCAGCCCCAGCATTTT
CAWEKGVGQPQHF
>TRBJ2-7|.|TRBV7-9|TRBD1
TGTGCCAGCAGCGACCCGACAGGGAACGAGCAGTACTTC
CASSDPTGNEQYF
>TRBJ1-5|.|TRBV5-1|.
TGCGCCAGCAGCTTAGACAGATATCAGCCCCAGCATTTT
CASSLDRYQPQHF
>TRBJ2-7|once|TRBV11-2|.
TGTGCCAGCAGCGTGGGTAGTGCCTACGAGCAGTACTTC
CASSVGSAYEQYF
>TRBJ2-1|.|TRBV19|TRBD1
TGTGCCAGTAGTATTCCCCCCGGACAGGGGGTATCCCGGAGCTCCTACAATGAGCAGTTCTTC
CASSIPPGQGVSRSSYNEQFF
>TRBJ2-3|.|TRBV27|.
TGTGCCAGCAGCCGTCACCGTTACACAGATACGCAGTATTTT
CASSRHRYTDTQYF
>TRBJ1-4|.|TRBV6-5|.
TGTGCCAGCAGGAGGAGTTCTAATGAAAAACTGTTTTTT
CASRRSSNEKLFF
>TRBJ2-1|once|TRBV19|TRBD2
TGTGCCAGTAGTGTTCTAGCGGGACTCAACAATGAGCAGTTCTTC
CASSVLAGLNNEQFF
>TRBJ2-7|.|TRBV19|.
TGTGCCAGTAGTATCGGCGCGCGGTCCAGCGAGCAGTACTTC
CASSIGARSSEQYF
>TRBJ1-1|.|TRBV15|.
TGTGCCACCAGCAGAGTGGGGGGTGAAGCTTTCTTT
CATSRVGGEAFF
>TRBJ2-3|.|TRBV7-8|.
TGTGCCAGCAGCTTACTCGACCGTATTCTCACAGATACGCAGTATTTT
CASSLLDRILTDTQYF
>TRBJ2-3|once|TRBV27|.
TGTGCCAGCAGTCCTTATCCGGGACGGGGTAGCACAGATACGCAGTATTTT
CASSPYPGRGSTDTQYF
>TRBJ2-1|.|TRBV10-1|TRBD2
TGCGCCAGCAGCCCCTACGGACTAGCGGTAACCTACAATGAGCAGTTCTTC
CASSPYGLAVTYNEQFF
>TRBJ2-7|.|TRBV28|TRBD2
TGTGCCAGCAGTTTAAGGGCGGGAGTGGTCTACGAGCAGTACTTC
CASSLRAGVVYEQYF
>TRBJ1-1|.|TRBV10-1|.
TGCGCCAGCAGTGAGCTGGCCGCCGGGTTTGGCCGTGACACTGAAGCTTTCTTT
CASSELAAGFGRDTEAFF
>TRBJ1-4|.|TRBV15|.
TGTGCCACCAGCAGGACAGATGCTAATGAAAAACTGTTTTTT
CATSRTDANEKLFF
>TRBJ1-5|.|TRBV5-6|.
TGTGCCAGCAGCTTGGCCCTCAGTGAGGGCAATCAGCCCCAGCATTTT
CASSLALSEGNQPQHF
>TRBJ1-2|.|TRBV28|.
TGTGCCAGCAGTTTAAGGGGCCTAGGCTACACCTTC
CASSLRGLGYTF
>TRBJ2-1|once|TRBV19|TRBD2
TGTGCCAGTAGGCTCAGGGAACTGGCTAGCGGGTATTTTTACAATGAGCAGTTCTTC
CASRLRELASGYFYNEQFF
>TRBJ1-2|.|TRBV19|TRBD1
TGTGCCAGTAGTTCAGGGGGGGGCTACACCTTC
CASSSGGGYTF
>TRBJ2-5|.|TRBV5-1|.
TGCGCCAGCAGCTTGTTAGAGACCCAGTACTTC
CASSLLETQYF
>TRBJ2-2|.|TRBV9|TRBD2
TGTGCCAGCAGCGTATCGGTAAGGCGGGAGTACACCGGGGAGCTGTTTTTT
CASSVSVRREYTGELFF